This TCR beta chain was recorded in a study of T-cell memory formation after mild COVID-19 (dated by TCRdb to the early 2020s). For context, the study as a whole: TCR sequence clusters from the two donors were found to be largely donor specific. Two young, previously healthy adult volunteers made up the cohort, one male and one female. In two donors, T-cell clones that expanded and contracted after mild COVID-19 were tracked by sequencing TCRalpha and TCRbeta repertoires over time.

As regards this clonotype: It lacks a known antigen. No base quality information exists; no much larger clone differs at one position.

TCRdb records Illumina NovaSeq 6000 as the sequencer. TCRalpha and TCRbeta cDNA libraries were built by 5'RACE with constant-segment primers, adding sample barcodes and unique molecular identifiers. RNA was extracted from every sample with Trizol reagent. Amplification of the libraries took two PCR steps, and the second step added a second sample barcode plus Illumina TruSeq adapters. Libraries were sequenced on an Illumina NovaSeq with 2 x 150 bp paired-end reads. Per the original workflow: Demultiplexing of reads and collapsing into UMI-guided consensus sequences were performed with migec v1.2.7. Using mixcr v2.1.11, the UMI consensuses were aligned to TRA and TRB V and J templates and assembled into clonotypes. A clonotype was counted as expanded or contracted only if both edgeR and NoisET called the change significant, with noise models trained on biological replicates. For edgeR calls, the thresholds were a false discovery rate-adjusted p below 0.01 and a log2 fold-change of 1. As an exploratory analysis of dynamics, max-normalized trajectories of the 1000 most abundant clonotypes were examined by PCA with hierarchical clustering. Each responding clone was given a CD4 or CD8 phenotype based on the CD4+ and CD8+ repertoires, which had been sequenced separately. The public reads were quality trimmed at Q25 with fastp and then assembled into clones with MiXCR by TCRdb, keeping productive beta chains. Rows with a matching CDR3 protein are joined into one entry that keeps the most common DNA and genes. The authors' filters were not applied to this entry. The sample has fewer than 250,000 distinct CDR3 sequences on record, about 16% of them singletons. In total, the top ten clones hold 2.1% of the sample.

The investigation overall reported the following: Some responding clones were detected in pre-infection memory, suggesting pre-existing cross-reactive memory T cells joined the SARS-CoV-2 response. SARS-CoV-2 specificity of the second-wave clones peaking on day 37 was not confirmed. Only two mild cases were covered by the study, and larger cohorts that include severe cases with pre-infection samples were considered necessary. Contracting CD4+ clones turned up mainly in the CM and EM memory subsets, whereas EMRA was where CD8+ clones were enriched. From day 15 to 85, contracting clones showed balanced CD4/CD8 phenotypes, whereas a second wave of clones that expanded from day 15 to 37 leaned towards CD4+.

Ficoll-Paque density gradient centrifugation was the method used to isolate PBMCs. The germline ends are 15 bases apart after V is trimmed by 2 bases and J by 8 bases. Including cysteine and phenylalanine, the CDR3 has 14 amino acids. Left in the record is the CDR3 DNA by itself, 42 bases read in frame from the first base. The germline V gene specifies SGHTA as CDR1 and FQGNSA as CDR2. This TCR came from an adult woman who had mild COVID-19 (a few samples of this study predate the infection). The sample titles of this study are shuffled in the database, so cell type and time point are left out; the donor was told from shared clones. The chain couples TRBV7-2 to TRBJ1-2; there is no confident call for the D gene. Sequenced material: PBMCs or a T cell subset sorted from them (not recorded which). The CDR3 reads CASSLSRSFYGYTF. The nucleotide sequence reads TGTGCCAGCAGCTTATCCCGAAGTTTTTACGGCTACACCTTC.